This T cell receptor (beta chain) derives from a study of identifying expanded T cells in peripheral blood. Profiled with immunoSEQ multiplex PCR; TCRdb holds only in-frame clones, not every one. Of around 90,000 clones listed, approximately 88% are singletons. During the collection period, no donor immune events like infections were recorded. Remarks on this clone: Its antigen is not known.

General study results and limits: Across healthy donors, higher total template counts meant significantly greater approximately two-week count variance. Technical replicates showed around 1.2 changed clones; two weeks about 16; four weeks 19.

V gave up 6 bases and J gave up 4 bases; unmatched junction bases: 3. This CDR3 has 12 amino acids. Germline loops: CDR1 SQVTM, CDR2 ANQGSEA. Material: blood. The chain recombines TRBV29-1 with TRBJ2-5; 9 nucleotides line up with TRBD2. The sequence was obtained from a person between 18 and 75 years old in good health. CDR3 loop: CSVAGGPETQYF. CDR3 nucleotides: TGCAGCGTAGCGGGAGGCCCAGAGACCCAGTACTTC.